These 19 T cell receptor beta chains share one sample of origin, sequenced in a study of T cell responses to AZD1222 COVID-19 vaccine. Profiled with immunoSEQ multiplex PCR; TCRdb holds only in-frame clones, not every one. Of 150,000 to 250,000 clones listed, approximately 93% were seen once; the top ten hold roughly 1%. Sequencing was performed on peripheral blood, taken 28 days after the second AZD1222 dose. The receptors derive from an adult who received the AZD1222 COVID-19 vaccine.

The CDR3 protein is CASSLHRAGGYNEQFF. Here the CDR3 DNA reads TGTGCCAGTAGCTTGCACCGGGCCGGGGGATACAATGAGCAGTTCTTC. This chain links TRBV19 with TRBJ2-1; tentative D call: TRBD2 (6 bases). V was cut by 6 bases and J by 4 bases, with 19 bases left in between. Germline CDR1 is LNHDA and CDR2 is SQIVND (reference sequence). The CDR3 sequence is 16 residues long.

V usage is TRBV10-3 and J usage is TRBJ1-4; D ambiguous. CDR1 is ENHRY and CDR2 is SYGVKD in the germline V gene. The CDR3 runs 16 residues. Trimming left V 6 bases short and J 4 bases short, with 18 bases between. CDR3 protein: CAIRKGIGNSNEKLFF. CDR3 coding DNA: TGTGCCATCAGGAAGGGTATAGGGAACAGTAATGAAAAACTGTTTTTT.

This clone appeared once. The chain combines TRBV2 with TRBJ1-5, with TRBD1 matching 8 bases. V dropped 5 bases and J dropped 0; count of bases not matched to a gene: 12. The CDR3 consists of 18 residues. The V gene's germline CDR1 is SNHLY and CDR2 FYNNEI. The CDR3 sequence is CASSPGQAIRYSNQPQHF. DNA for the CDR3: TGTGCCAGCAGTCCGGGACAGGCAATCCGTTATAGCAATCAGCCCCAGCATTTT.

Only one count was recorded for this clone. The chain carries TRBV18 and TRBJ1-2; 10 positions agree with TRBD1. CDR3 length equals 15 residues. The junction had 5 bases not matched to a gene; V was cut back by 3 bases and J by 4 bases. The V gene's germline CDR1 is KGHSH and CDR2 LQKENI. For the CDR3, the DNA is TGTGCCAGCTCACCGGGACAGGGGACAGGCTATGGCTACACCTTC. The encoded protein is CASSPGQGTGYGYTF.

The CDR3, as DNA: TGTGCCAGCTCCCCGGGACAGGGGGCTGAAGGCTACACCTTC. Its protein product is CASSPGQGAEGYTF. V is TRBV18 and J is TRBJ1-2; 12 bases map to TRBD1. The CDR3 has 14 amino acids. Per germline, CDR1 KGHSH and CDR2 LQKENI. V trimming: 6 bases; J trimming: 8 bases; junction bases outside the gene matches: 7. Drawing the rest from reference TRBV18 and TRBJ1-2, the complete variable domain is NAGVMQNPRHLVRRRGQEARLRCSPMKGHSHVYWYRQLPEEGLKFMVYLQKENIIDESGMPKERFSAEFPKEGPSILRIQQVVRGDSAAYFCASSPGQGAEGYTFGSGTRLTVV.

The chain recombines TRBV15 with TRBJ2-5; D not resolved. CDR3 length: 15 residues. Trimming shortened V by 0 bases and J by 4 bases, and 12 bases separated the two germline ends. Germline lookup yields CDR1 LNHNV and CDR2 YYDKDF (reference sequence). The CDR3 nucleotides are TGTGCCACCAGCAGAGATCAAGGCCTAACAGAGACCCAGTACTTC. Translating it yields CATSRDQGLTETQYF.

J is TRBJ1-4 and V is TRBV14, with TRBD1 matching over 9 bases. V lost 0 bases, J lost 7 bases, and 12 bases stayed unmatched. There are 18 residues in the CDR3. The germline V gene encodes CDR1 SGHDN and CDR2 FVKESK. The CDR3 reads CASSQERGPGTGSEKLFF. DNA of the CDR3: TGTGCCAGCAGCCAAGAAAGGGGCCCCGGGACAGGGAGTGAAAAACTGTTTTTT.

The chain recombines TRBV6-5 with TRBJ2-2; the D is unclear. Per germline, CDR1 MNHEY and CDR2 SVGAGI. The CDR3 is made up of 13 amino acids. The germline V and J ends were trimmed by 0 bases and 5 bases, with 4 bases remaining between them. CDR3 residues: CASSYSFTGELFF. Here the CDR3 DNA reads TGTGCCAGCAGTTACTCTTTTACCGGGGAGCTGTTTTTT.

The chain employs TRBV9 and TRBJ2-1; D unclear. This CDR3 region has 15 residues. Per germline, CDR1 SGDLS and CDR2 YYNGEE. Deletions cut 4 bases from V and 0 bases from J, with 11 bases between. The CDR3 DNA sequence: TGTGCCAGCAGCCCTCAGGTTTTCTCCTACAATGAGCAGTTCTTC. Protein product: CASSPQVFSYNEQFF.

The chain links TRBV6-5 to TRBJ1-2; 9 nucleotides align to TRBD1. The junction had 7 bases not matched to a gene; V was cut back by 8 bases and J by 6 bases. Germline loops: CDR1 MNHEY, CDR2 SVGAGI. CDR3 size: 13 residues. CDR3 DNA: TGTGCCAGCCAACCGGGACAGGGTGATGGCTACACCTTC. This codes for CASQPGQGDGYTF.

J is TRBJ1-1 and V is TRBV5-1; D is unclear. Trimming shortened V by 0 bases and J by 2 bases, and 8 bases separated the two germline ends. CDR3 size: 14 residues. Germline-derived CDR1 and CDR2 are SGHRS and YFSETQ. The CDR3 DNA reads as TGCGCCAGCAGCTTGGGACATTCTAACACTGAAGCTTTCTTT. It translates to CASSLGHSNTEAFF.

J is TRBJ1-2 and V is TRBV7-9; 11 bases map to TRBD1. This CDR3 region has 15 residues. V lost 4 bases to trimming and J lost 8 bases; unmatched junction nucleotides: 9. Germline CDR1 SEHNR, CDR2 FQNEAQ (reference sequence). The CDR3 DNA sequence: TGTGCCAGCAGCTCAGGACAGGGGGCGGCTATCGGCTACACCTTC. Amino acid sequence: CASSSGQGAAIGYTF.

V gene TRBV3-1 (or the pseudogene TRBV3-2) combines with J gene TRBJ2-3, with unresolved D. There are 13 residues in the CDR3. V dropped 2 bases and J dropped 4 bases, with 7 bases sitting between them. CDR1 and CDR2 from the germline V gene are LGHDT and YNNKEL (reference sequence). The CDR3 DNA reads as TGTGCCAGCAGCCAACCCCCCTCAGATACGCAGTATTTT. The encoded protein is CASSQPPSDTQYF.

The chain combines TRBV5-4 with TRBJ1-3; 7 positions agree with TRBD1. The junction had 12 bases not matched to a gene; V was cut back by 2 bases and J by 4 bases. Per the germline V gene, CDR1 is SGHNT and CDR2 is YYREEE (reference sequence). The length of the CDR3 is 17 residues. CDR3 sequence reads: CASSLSGGGAKGNTIYF. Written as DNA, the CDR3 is TGTGCCAGCAGCTTAAGCGGAGGGGGCGCGAAAGGAAACACCATATATTTT.

The CDR3 loop is CASRQPSDQPQHF. CDR3 DNA: TGTGCCAGCAGACAGCCATCTGATCAGCCCCAGCATTTT. The chain uses TRBV6-5 and TRBJ1-5, with no clear D. Between the trimmed V and J ends, which lost 6 bases and 5 bases, there was a span of 11 bases. Germline V gene sequence: CDR1 MNHEY, CDR2 SVGAGI. The CDR3 is 13 amino acids.

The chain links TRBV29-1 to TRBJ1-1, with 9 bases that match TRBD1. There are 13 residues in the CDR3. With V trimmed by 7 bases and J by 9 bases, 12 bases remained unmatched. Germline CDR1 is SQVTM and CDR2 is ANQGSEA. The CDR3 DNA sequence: TGCAGCGGGGGGGACAGGGCTCAATCTAAAGCTTTCTTT. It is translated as CSGGDRAQSKAFF.

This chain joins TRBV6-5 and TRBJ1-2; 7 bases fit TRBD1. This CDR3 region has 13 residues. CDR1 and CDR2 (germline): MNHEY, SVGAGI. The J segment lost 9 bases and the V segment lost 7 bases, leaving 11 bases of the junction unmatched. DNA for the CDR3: TGTGCCAGCAAGCGGGAACAGGGGAGCAGCTACACCTTC. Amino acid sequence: CASKREQGSSYTF.

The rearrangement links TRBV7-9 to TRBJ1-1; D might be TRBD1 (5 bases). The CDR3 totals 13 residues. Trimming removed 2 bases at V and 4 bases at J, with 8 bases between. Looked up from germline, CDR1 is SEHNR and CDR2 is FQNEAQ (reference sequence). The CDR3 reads CASSLSGTTEAFF. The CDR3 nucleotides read TGTGCCAGCAGCTTATCGGGGACCACTGAAGCTTTCTTT.

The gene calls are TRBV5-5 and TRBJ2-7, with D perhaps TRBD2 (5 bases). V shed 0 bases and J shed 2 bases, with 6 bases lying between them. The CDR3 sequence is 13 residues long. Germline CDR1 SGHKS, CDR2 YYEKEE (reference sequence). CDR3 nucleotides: TGTGCCAGCAGCTTGGGAGGGACCTACGAGCAGTACTTC. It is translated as CASSLGGTYEQYF. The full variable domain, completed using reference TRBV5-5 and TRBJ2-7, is DAGVTQSPTHLIKTRGQQVTLRCSPISGHKSVSWYQQVLGQGPQFIFQYYEKEERGRGNFPDRFSARQFPNYSSELNVNALLLGDSALYLCASSLGGTYEQYFGPGTRLTVT.